This T cell receptor (beta chain) was identified during a study of T cells in Graves' hyperthyroidism and ophthalmopathy. Looking at the study overall: Sampling of peripheral blood happened at initial diagnosis, prior to any treatment.

For this clonotype: What it recognizes is unknown.

Broader study findings: Most expanded thyroid clonotypes above 0.001 recurred in blood.

CDR1 and CDR2 (germline): GTSNPN, SVGIG (reference sequence). This CDR3 comprises 15 residues. V gave up 5 bases and J gave up 6 bases; unmatched junction bases: 13. Exclusion followed for patients with uncontrolled infection, other autoimmune disease, pregnancy or lactation. Amplification of TCR beta CDR3 regions used RNA as the template. With the HTBI primer set, the TCR CDR3 went through a first round of RT-PCR. TCRdb reprocessed the multiplex PCR reads with MiXCR, giving one entry per CDR3 protein. This sample has almost 600,000 distinct CDR3 sequences, with approximately 13% found just once. The TCR originated in a young woman with Graves' hyperthyroidism that later progressed to Graves' ophthalmopathy. Sequencing was carried out using blood. The chain uses TRBV30 and TRBJ1-2; 9 bases line up with TRBD1. CDR3 region: CAWGVPGQGLDGYTF. The CDR3 coding sequence is TGTGCCTGGGGCGTCCCGGGACAGGGTTTGGATGGCTACACCTTC. Full variable domain (missing parts from reference TRBV30 and TRBJ1-2): SQTIHQWPATLVQPVGSPLSLECTVEGTSNPNLYWYRQAAGRGLQLLFYSVGIGQISSEVPQNLSASRPQDRQFILSSKKLLLSDSGFYLCAWGVPGQGLDGYTFGSGTRLTVV.